Listed below are T cell receptor beta chains from one sample, sequenced in a study of blood T cells in healthy people across ages. TCRdb itself ran the 5' RACE reads through MiXCR, one entry per CDR3 protein. The table includes about 780,000 distinct CDR3 sequences, about 46% detected once. The source material was blood. The receptors were gathered from an elderly man in good health. CDR3s include the opening cysteine and the closing phenylalanine or tryptophan. The D gene is left open where the match is weak. The listing skips clone size in some rows; elsewhere it reads once, few, many or a size class.

clone size: once
D gene: -
J gene: TRBJ2-1
V gene: TRBV4-2
CDR3 protein: CASSQWVLGGFYNEQFF
CDR3 DNA: TGTGCCAGCAGCCAATGGGTGTTGGGCGGATTCTACAATGAGCAGTTCTTC

clone size: -
D gene: TRBD2
J gene: TRBJ2-5
V gene: TRBV5-1
CDR3 protein: CASSLQDSGGQETQYF
CDR3 DNA: TGCGCCAGCAGCTTACAAGATAGCGGGGGCCAAGAGACCCAGTACTTC

clone size: -
D gene: -
J gene: TRBJ2-5
V gene: TRBV7-9
CDR3 protein: CASMTAGGFAETQYF
CDR3 DNA: TGTGCCAGCATGACAGCCGGGGGATTTGCAGAGACCCAGTACTTC

clone size: few
D gene: -
J gene: TRBJ2-7
V gene: TRBV7-9
CDR3 protein: CASSPRGTDSYEQYF
CDR3 DNA: TGTGCCAGCAGCCCCCGGGGGACAGACTCCTACGAGCAGTACTTC

clone size: few
D gene: -
J gene: TRBJ2-5
V gene: TRBV3-1
CDR3 protein: CASSSTSAQETQYF
CDR3 DNA: TGTGCCAGCAGCTCAACAAGCGCCCAAGAGACCCAGTACTTC

clone size: -
D gene: -
J gene: TRBJ1-2
V gene: TRBV28
CDR3 protein: CASSLGLRVYGYTF
CDR3 DNA: TGTGCCAGCAGTTTGGGACTGCGGGTCTATGGCTACACCTTC

clone size: many
D gene: -
J gene: TRBJ2-6
V gene: TRBV7-2
CDR3 protein: CASSPLVEPSVLTF
CDR3 DNA: TGTGCCAGCAGCCCCCTGGTTGAACCCTCGGTCCTGACTTTC

clone size: -
D gene: TRBD1
J gene: TRBJ2-1
V gene: TRBV7-3
CDR3 protein: CASSYQTGATYNEQFF
CDR3 DNA: TGTGCCAGCAGCTATCAGACAGGGGCAACCTACAATGAGCAGTTCTTC

clone size: few
D gene: -
J gene: TRBJ2-3
V gene: TRBV29-1
CDR3 protein: CSGARDTDTQYF
CDR3 DNA: TGCAGCGGGGCGCGGGACACAGATACGCAGTATTTT

clone size: few
D gene: -
J gene: TRBJ2-1
V gene: TRBV10-3
CDR3 protein: CAIGDSYNEQFF
CDR3 DNA: TGTGCCATCGGTGATAGCTACAATGAGCAGTTCTTC

clone size: few
D gene: -
J gene: TRBJ2-3
V gene: TRBV12-3/TRBV12-4
CDR3 protein: CASSPEWAGTDTQYF
CDR3 DNA: TGTGCCAGCAGCCCCGAGTGGGCCGGCACAGATACGCAGTATTTT

clone size: many
D gene: TRBD2
J gene: TRBJ2-1
V gene: TRBV29-1
CDR3 protein: CSVEGGGEQFF
CDR3 DNA: TGCAGCGTTGAGGGGGGGGGTGAGCAGTTCTTC

clone size: -
D gene: -
J gene: TRBJ2-7
V gene: TRBV5-1
CDR3 protein: CASSLDVRSSYEQYF
CDR3 DNA: TGCGCCAGCAGCTTGGACGTGAGGAGCTCCTACGAGCAGTACTTC

clone size: -
D gene: -
J gene: TRBJ2-7
V gene: TRBV6-2/TRBV6-3
CDR3 protein: CASRPTSVPSYEQYF
CDR3 DNA: TGTGCCAGCAGGCCGACTTCTGTTCCTTCCTACGAGCAGTACTTC

clone size: -
D gene: TRBD1
J gene: TRBJ1-1
V gene: TRBV12-3/TRBV12-4
CDR3 protein: CASRPGTGFTEAFF
CDR3 DNA: TGTGCCAGCAGGCCCGGGACAGGGTTCACTGAAGCTTTCTTT

clone size: -
D gene: TRBD2
J gene: TRBJ2-7
V gene: TRBV6-2/TRBV6-3
CDR3 protein: CASRPTSGISSSEQYF
CDR3 DNA: TGTGCCAGCAGACCGACTAGCGGGATCTCTTCGTCGGAGCAGTACTTC

clone size: -
D gene: -
J gene: TRBJ2-7
V gene: TRBV3-1
CDR3 protein: CASSQQGNPYF
CDR3 DNA: TGTGCCAGCAGCCAACAGGGTAATCCGTACTTC

clone size: -
D gene: -
J gene: TRBJ2-2
V gene: TRBV28
CDR3 protein: CASTKQGFTGELFF
CDR3 DNA: TGTGCCAGCACCAAACAGGGATTCACCGGGGAGCTGTTTTTT

clone size: -
D gene: -
J gene: TRBJ2-3
V gene: TRBV7-3
CDR3 protein: CASSSLDAPDTQYF
CDR3 DNA: TGTGCCAGCAGCTCCCTCGATGCCCCCGATACGCAGTATTTT

clone size: -
D gene: TRBD1
J gene: TRBJ2-1
V gene: TRBV20-1
CDR3 protein: CSAIDRGLGSSYNEQFF
CDR3 DNA: TGCAGTGCTATCGACAGGGGGCTTGGAAGCTCCTACAATGAGCAGTTCTTC

clone size: -
D gene: TRBD2
J gene: TRBJ2-7
V gene: TRBV7-2
CDR3 protein: CASSSSGLATYEQYF
CDR3 DNA: TGTGCCAGCAGCTCCTCGGGACTAGCTACCTACGAGCAGTACTTC

clone size: few
D gene: -
J gene: TRBJ2-3
V gene: TRBV28
CDR3 protein: CASSPSPPGTDTQYF
CDR3 DNA: TGTGCCAGCAGTCCTAGCCCTCCCGGCACAGATACGCAGTATTTT

clone size: few
D gene: TRBD2
J gene: TRBJ2-7
V gene: TRBV12-3/TRBV12-4
CDR3 protein: CASRYSGRGYEQYF
CDR3 DNA: TGTGCCAGCAGATATAGCGGGAGAGGTTACGAGCAGTACTTC

clone size: -
D gene: -
J gene: TRBJ2-1
V gene: TRBV5-1
CDR3 protein: CASSFGSGDPYNEQFF
CDR3 DNA: TGCGCCAGCAGCTTTGGGTCAGGGGACCCCTACAATGAGCAGTTCTTC

clone size: -
D gene: TRBD2
J gene: TRBJ2-5
V gene: TRBV20-1
CDR3 protein: CSALRTSGKGEQYF
CDR3 DNA: TGCAGTGCCCTCCGGACTAGCGGGAAAGGGGAGCAGTACTTC

clone size: -
D gene: -
J gene: TRBJ1-2
V gene: TRBV2
CDR3 protein: CASSGGQRGGYTF
CDR3 DNA: TGTGCCAGCAGCGGCGGACAGCGGGGCGGCTACACCTTC

clone size: -
D gene: -
J gene: TRBJ1-5
V gene: TRBV6-4
CDR3 protein: CASSAGPNQPRHF
CDR3 DNA: TGTGCCAGCAGTGCCGGGCCCAATCAGCCCCGGCATTTT

clone size: -
D gene: TRBD2
J gene: TRBJ2-1
V gene: TRBV7-8
CDR3 protein: CASSLRASGDAPYNEQFF
CDR3 DNA: TGTGCCAGCAGCTTACGGGCTAGCGGAGACGCCCCCTACAATGAGCAGTTCTTC